The 21 T cell receptor beta chains reported below all come from one sample, sequenced in a study of cytomegalovirus exposure and HLA in healthy donors. The primer mix had 60 Vbeta and 13 Jbeta primers. The method was immunoSEQ multiplex PCR; TCRdb's version includes in-frame clones alone and lacks a portion of them. Among 190,000 or so clones listed, about 80% were seen once. The sequenced sample consisted of PBMCs. All receptors derive from a boy younger than 18 in good health and CMV-seronegative.

This rearrangement joins TRBV18 to TRBJ2-1, with 9 bases that match TRBD1. CDR3 length equals 18 residues. Germline assignment: CDR1 KGHSH and CDR2 LQKENI. V lost 0 bases and J lost 8; bases outside the gene matches: 14. The DNA for the CDR3 is TGTGCCAGCTCACCACCCTGGGAAGGGACAGGGAGGGAGGATGAGCAGTTCTTC. This translates into CASSPPWEGTGREDEQFF.

A note on this clone: A read error may produce the germline difference seen at one junction end. The CDR3 spells CASSPTSGGPQETQYF. The CDR3 region has the DNA TGTGCTAGCAGCCCGACTAGCGGGGGCCCACAAGAGACCCAGTACTTC. The V gene is TRBV7-7, the J gene TRBJ2-5; TRBD2 matches at 12 bases. The CDR3 covers 16 residues. Looked up from germline, CDR1 is SSHAT and CDR2 is FNYEAQ (reference sequence).

The table lists this clone with a count of one. The chain carries TRBV18 and TRBJ2-7, with D possibly TRBD1 on 5 matching bases. V lost 8 bases and J 3 bases, leaving 14 bases between the germline ends. The CDR3 is 13 amino acids. Per the germline V gene, CDR1 is KGHSH and CDR2 is LQKENI. CDR3 DNA: TGTGCCAGCGCGAGCAGGGAACTCTACGAGCAGTACTTC. This sequence encodes CASASRELYEQYF. Full variable domain (remainder filled in from reference TRBV18 and TRBJ2-7): NAGVMQNPRHLVRRRGQEARLRCSPMKGHSHVYWYRQLPEEGLKFMVYLQKENIIDESGMPKERFSAEFPKEGPSILRIQQVVRGDSAAYFCASASRELYEQYFGPGTRLTVT.

V usage is TRBV18 and J usage is TRBJ2-7; D might be TRBD2 (6 bases). The germline gives CDR1 KGHSH, CDR2 LQKENI. V dropped 3 bases and J dropped 6 bases, with 12 bases sitting between them. The CDR3 is 13 amino acids. The DNA for the CDR3 is TGTGCCAGCTCACCGACTAGTAGCGGCGAGCAGTACTTC. It specifies CASSPTSSGEQYF.

The chain joins TRBV5-8 to TRBJ1-3, with TRBD1 identical over 7 bases. Germline V gene sequence: CDR1 SGHTS, CDR2 YDEGEE. Trimming at V came to 4 bases and at J to 0 bases, leaving 7 bases not matched to a gene. CDR3 length equals 16 residues. The CDR3 here is CASSGHRGRSGNTIYF. The DNA for the CDR3 is TGTGCCAGCAGCGGACACAGGGGCCGCTCTGGAAACACCATATATTTT.

This clone was seen only once. The chain is built from TRBV7-2 and TRBJ1-6; D unresolved. Per the germline V gene, CDR1 is SGHTA and CDR2 is FQGNSA. The V end lost 1 base, the J end lost 9 bases, and 7 bases lay between the germline ends. The CDR3 loop spans 13 amino acids. In DNA form, the CDR3 reads TGTGCCAGCAGCTTAGAAGTCAGTTCACCCCTCCACTTT. This gives the protein CASSLEVSSPLHF.

The chain joins TRBV4-2 to TRBJ1-4; 10 bases match TRBD1. This CDR3 has 15 amino acids. The junction had 1 base not matched to a gene; V was cut back by 1 base and J by 5 bases. The germline gives CDR1 LGHNA, CDR2 YNFKEQ. The CDR3 region is CASSQAGQGNEKLFF. CDR3 coding DNA: TGTGCCAGCAGCCAAGCGGGACAGGGGAATGAAAAACTGTTTTTT.

On this clone: Other DNA sequences in the sample encode the same CDR3. J is TRBJ1-2 and V is TRBV30; a possible D gene is TRBD1 (5 bases). Germline CDR1 GTSNPN, CDR2 SVGIG (reference sequence). This CDR3 contains 12 residues. Trimming stripped 4 bases from V and 4 bases from J, with 10 bases between. CDR3 residues: CAWNAGGYGYTF. CDR3 nucleotide sequence: TGTGCCTGGAACGCCGGGGGCTATGGCTACACCTTC.

V gene TRBV18 combines with J gene TRBJ2-5, with 9 bases matching TRBD1. V was clipped by 6 bases and J by 4 bases; unmatched bases: 12. Germline CDR1 and CDR2: KGHSH and LQKENI. This CDR3 has 16 residues. CDR3: CASSIRQGVPAETQYF. CDR3 bases: TGTGCCAGCTCGATTAGACAGGGGGTACCTGCAGAGACCCAGTACTTC. The variable domain in full, with the rest retrieved from reference TRBV18 and TRBJ2-5, is NAGVMQNPRHLVRRRGQEARLRCSPMKGHSHVYWYRQLPEEGLKFMVYLQKENIIDESGMPKERFSAEFPKEGPSILRIQQVVRGDSAAYFCASSIRQGVPAETQYFGPGTRLLVL.

V and J are TRBV7-3 and TRBJ1-1; D may be TRBD1 (5 bases). V lost 2 bases to trimming and J lost 1 base, with 11 bases between them. Germline CDR1 and CDR2: SGHTA and FQGTGA. The CDR3 is 15 residues long. Written as DNA, the CDR3 is TGTGCCAGCAGCTTATGGGGCGGGAAGAACACTGAAGCTTTCTTT. Its protein product is CASSLWGGKNTEAFF.

The CDR3 DNA reads as TGTGCCAGCAGCGCCCGGGGAGGGTTTAATGAAAAACTGTTTTTT. Protein product: CASSARGGFNEKLFF. The V gene is TRBV11-3, the J gene TRBJ1-4; D gene uncertain. Looked up from germline, CDR1 is SGHNT and CDR2 is YENEEA. This CDR3 has 15 amino acids. V was shortened by 5 bases and J by 4 bases, with 14 bases between the two germline ends.

Details on this clone: In the same sample, other DNA sequences code for this CDR3. The gene calls are TRBV4-1 and TRBJ1-2, with a tentative D call TRBD1 (6 bases). Trimming stripped 4 bases from V and 7 bases from J, with 13 bases between. CDR1 and CDR2 (germline): MGHRA, YSYEKL. CDR3 length equals 13 residues. The CDR3 spells CASSRTERAGYTF. CDR3 nucleotides: TGCGCCAGCAGCCGGACAGAGAGGGCTGGCTACACCTTC.

The V and J genes are TRBV2 and TRBJ2-5; D perhaps matches TRBD2 (6 bases). This CDR3 spans 15 amino acids. Trimming removed 9 bases from V and 3 bases from J, with 20 bases in between. CDR1 and CDR2 from the germline V gene are SNHLY and FYNNEI. The CDR3 DNA is TGTGCCAGTCCTGGAGGTATAGCGGAGGAAGAGACCCAGTACTTC. It translates to CASPGGIAEEETQYF.

This clone turned up a few times. The chain combines TRBV27 with TRBJ1-5; no definite D call. This CDR3 has 13 residues. Germline V gene lookup returns CDR1 MNHEY and CDR2 SMNVEV (reference sequence). V was trimmed by 4 bases and J by 9 bases, leaving 13 bases between them. CDR3 amino acids: CASSSQAGRPQHF. The CDR3 DNA reads as TGTGCCAGCAGTTCCCAGGCGGGTCGGCCCCAGCATTTT.

CDR3 sequence reads: CASSYESFSYNEQFF. In DNA form, the CDR3 reads TGTGCCAGCAGTTACGAGTCCTTCTCCTACAATGAGCAGTTCTTC. This chain uses TRBV6-5 with TRBJ2-1; no reliable D call. Germline assignment: CDR1 MNHEY and CDR2 SVGAGI. CDR3 length equals 15 residues. The germline V and J ends were trimmed by 2 bases and 0 bases, with 8 bases remaining between them.

This clone occurred once. The chain combines TRBV11-2 with TRBJ2-2; 9 bases are shared with TRBD1. The length of the CDR3 is 15 residues. The junction had 5 bases not matched to a gene; V was cut back by 4 bases and J by 5 bases. CDR1 SGHAT and CDR2 FQNNGV come from the germline V gene. CDR3: CASSWDRDMTGELFF. CDR3 bases: TGTGCCAGCAGCTGGGACAGGGATATGACCGGGGAGCTGTTTTTT.

Comment on this clone: At one of its ends the junction is not consistent with the germline gene, which may arise from a read error. The chain uses TRBV9 and TRBJ1-1; D is unresolved. The CDR3 extends over 14 amino acids. CDR1 and CDR2 (germline): SGDLS, YYNGEE. The CDR3 is CARSPLSRDTEAFF. The DNA of the CDR3 is TGTGCCCGCAGCCCTTTATCGAGGGACACTGAAGCTTTCTTT.

This clone occurred once. The chain couples TRBV10-3 to TRBJ1-2; D is unresolved. Germline V gene sequence: CDR1 ENHRY, CDR2 SYGVKD. V lost 2 bases, J lost 0 bases, and 13 bases lay in between. This CDR3 is built from 16 residues. Written as DNA, the CDR3 is TGTGCCATCAGTGAGAACACCCCCTCCGCTAACTATGGCTACACCTTC. This encodes CAISENTPSANYGYTF.

In its sample, this clone was seen a few times. The genes are TRBV2 and TRBJ1-2; 9 nucleotides match TRBD1. Germline V gives CDR1 SNHLY, CDR2 FYNNEI. This CDR3 has 13 amino acids. Trimming took 6 bases from V and 4 from J; bases not matched to a gene: 3. CDR3 sequence (DNA): TGTGCCAGCAGCCGGACAGGGGCCTATGGCTACACCTTC. Protein sequence: CASSRTGAYGYTF.

A word on this clone: Other DNA sequences within the sample encode an identical CDR3. This chain joins TRBV13 and TRBJ1-1; D is undetermined. The CDR3 contains 15 residues. Germline lookup yields CDR1 PRHDT and CDR2 FYEKMQ (reference sequence). Trimming removed 0 bases at V and 5 bases at J, with 13 bases between. The CDR3 is CASSLGPSSRTEAFF. In DNA form, the CDR3 reads TGTGCCAGCAGCTTAGGACCTTCGAGTAGAACTGAAGCTTTCTTT.

The chain employs TRBV6-4 and TRBJ2-1, with 7 bases identical to TRBD2. This CDR3 region has 16 residues. V shed 6 bases and J 0 bases; nucleotides not matched to a gene: 8. The V gene's germline CDR1 is MRHNA and CDR2 SNTAGT. CDR3 DNA: TGTGCCAGCAGCCCTGACGCGGGAGTCTCCTACAATGAGCAGTTCTTC. Amino acid sequence: CASSPDAGVSYNEQFF.